The clone carrying this T cell receptor (beta chain) showed up just once. Its antigen is as yet unknown. This entry is derived from a study of a mutant IDH1 vaccine in newly diagnosed glioma. The wider study: There were eight vaccinations for patients, given in weeks 1, 3, 5, 7, 11, 15, 19 and 23. The first vaccination came 4-6 weeks after radiotherapy alone, or with temozolomide cycles.

Libraries were prepared by immunoSEQ multiplex PCR; TCRdb keeps only in-frame clonotypes and omits some of them. The profile shows about 41,000 clones, 60% to 85% of them singletons. Indicated time point: week 23, last vaccination. One vaccine dose held 300 ug of mutant IDH1 20-mer peptide and came with topical imiquimod. The donors' diagnosis was new WHO grade 3 or 4 astrocytoma that was IDH1-mutant and ATRX-lost. V lost 10 bases and J 6 bases, leaving 20 bases between the germline ends. CDR3 size: 14 residues. Germline V gene lookup returns CDR1 MNHNY and CDR2 SVGAGI (reference sequence). The chain is built from TRBV6-6 and TRBJ2-3; D gene ambiguous. This TCR was sampled from a middle-aged woman with glioma. Some clones in this sample may be carry-over from other donors' samples. Sequenced here: PBMCs, sampled from a glioma patient whose treatment included an IDH1 peptide vaccine. The CDR3 nucleotides are TGTGCCACCAGGATCGGGCTCCAGCACGATACGCAGTATTTT. Translation gives CATRIGLQHDTQYF.